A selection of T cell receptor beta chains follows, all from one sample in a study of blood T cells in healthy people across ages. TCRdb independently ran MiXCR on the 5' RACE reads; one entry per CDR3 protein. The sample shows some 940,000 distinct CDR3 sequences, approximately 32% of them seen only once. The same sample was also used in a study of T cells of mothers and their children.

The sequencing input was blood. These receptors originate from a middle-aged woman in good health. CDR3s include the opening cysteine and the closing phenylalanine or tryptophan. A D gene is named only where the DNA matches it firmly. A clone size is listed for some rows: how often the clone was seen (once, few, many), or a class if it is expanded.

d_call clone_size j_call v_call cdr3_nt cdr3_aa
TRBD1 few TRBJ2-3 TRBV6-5 TGTGCCACCCGGGACAGCCTCACAGATACGCAGTATTTT CATRDSLTDTQYF
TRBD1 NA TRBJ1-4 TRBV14 TGTGCCAGCAGCCTGCCTGGGCTACAGGGGAATGAAAAACTGTTTTTT CASSLPGLQGNEKLFF
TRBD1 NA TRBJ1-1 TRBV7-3 TGTGCCAGCAGCTCAGGGACAGGGGGAACTGGAGCTTTCTTT CASSSGTGGTGAFF
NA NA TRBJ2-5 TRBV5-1 TGCGCCAGCAGGGGTGGCCCCGGGTCAGAGACCCAGTACTTC CASRGGPGSETQYF
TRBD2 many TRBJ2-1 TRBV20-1 TGCAGTGCTCCAATAGCGGGGGACTACAATGAGCAGTTCTTC CSAPIAGDYNEQFF
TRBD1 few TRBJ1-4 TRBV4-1 TGCGCCAGCAGCCAAGGAGCAGGGGACAGGGCTCGGGAAAAACTGTTTTTT CASSQGAGDRAREKLFF
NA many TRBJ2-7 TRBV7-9 TGTGCCAGCAGCTACTCCGGGACGGTGGTCTACGAGCAGTACTTC CASSYSGTVVYEQYF
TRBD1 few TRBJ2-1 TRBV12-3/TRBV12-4 TGTGCCAGCAGCCGTCCCGGGACAGGGGGCGCGGGATACAATGAGCAGTTCTTC CASSRPGTGGAGYNEQFF
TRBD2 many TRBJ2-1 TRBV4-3 TGCGCCAGCAGCCAAGATAGAGCGGGGGGGCACCATGAGCAGTTCTTC CASSQDRAGGHHEQFF
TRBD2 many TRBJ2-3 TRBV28 TGTGCCAGCAGTACACGACTAGCGGGGGGTTTCACAGATACGCAGTATTTT CASSTRLAGGFTDTQYF
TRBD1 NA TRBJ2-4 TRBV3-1 TGTGCCAGCAGCCAGACGACAGGGGGGGGTGGTGAGCAGTACTTC CASSQTTGGGGEQYF